These T cell receptor beta chains were read from a single sample in a study of blood T cell repertoires in COVID-19. The repertoire was sequenced with immunoSEQ multiplex PCR; TCRdb's copy has only in-frame clones and lacks some. The sample shows about 64,000 clones, 80% to 95% of them seen only once. Sequenced sample: peripheral blood. All receptors derive from a woman of 80 years or more with active COVID-19. CDR3s include the opening cysteine and the closing phenylalanine or tryptophan. Fields, in order: D gene, clone size, J gene, V gene, CDR3 protein, CDR3 DNA. The D gene is left open where the match is weak. The listing skips clone size in some rows; elsewhere it reads once, few, many or a size class.

. | . | TRBJ2-1 | TRBV27 | CASRPAGANYYNEQFF | TGTGCCAGCCGTCCCGCCGGAGCTAACTACTACAATGAGCAGTTCTTC
TRBD1 | . | TRBJ1-3 | TRBV5-1 | CASSLAGTGYSGNTIYF | TGCGCCAGCAGCCTAGCCGGGACAGGGTACTCTGGAAACACCATATATTTT
. | . | TRBJ1-6 | TRBV27 | CASSFSAGGKSPLHF | TGTGCCAGCAGTTTTTCTGCAGGAGGCAAATCACCCCTCCACTTT
. | . | TRBJ1-5 | TRBV7-8 | CASSLEGDGHQPQHF | TGTGCCAGCAGCTTAGAGGGGGACGGGCATCAGCCCCAGCATTTT
. | once | TRBJ1-2 | TRBV19 | CASSTPGRGDYTF | TGTGCCAGTAGTACCCCGGGGAGGGGGGACTACACCTTC
TRBD2 | . | TRBJ2-1 | TRBV6-1 | CASSVVAGGSYNEQFF | TGTGCCAGCAGTGTAGTAGCGGGGGGCTCCTACAATGAGCAGTTCTTC
TRBD1 | . | TRBJ1-5 | TRBV28 | CASSWDRGSQPQHF | TGTGCCAGCAGTTGGGACAGGGGTAGTCAGCCCCAGCATTTT
TRBD1 | . | TRBJ2-3 | TRBV28 | CASSLRQGFTDTQYF | TGTGCCAGCAGTTTAAGACAGGGGTTCACAGATACGCAGTATTTT
. | . | TRBJ1-1 | TRBV20-1 | CSASGRGGGNTEAFF | TGCAGTGCTAGTGGTAGGGGTGGGGGCAACACTGAAGCTTTCTTT
. | . | TRBJ1-4 | TRBV7-9 | CASSRSGTWRGEKLFF | TGTGCCAGCAGCCGCTCCGGGACCTGGAGGGGTGAAAAACTGTTTTTT
. | once | TRBJ2-5 | TRBV5-1 | CASSPQGTYQETQYF | TGCGCCAGCAGCCCGCAGGGGACGTACCAAGAGACCCAGTACTTC
TRBD2 | . | TRBJ2-1 | TRBV2 | CASSRLAGAYNEQFF | TGTGCCAGCAGCCGACTAGCGGGAGCCTACAATGAGCAGTTCTTC
TRBD1 | . | TRBJ1-2 | TRBV5-1 | CASSLGTGGYGYTF | TGCGCCAGCAGCTTAGGGACAGGAGGCTATGGCTACACCTTC
TRBD1 | . | TRBJ1-1 | TRBV19 | CASSITGGTEAFF | TGTGCCAGTAGTATAACAGGGGGCACTGAAGCTTTCTTT
. | . | TRBJ1-1 | TRBV19 | CASSTRDPLRRYTEAFF | TGTGCCAGTAGTACGCGGGACCCGCTGCGCAGGTACACTGAAGCTTTCTTT
. | once | TRBJ1-2 | TRBV7-9 | CASSEGVLYGYTF | TGTGCCAGCAGCGAGGGGGTTCTCTATGGCTACACCTTC
. | . | TRBJ2-5 | TRBV12-5 | CASGLASSGDGETQYF | TGTGCTAGTGGTTTGGCTAGCTCGGGGGACGGCGAGACCCAGTACTTC
. | . | TRBJ2-3 | TRBV19 | CASSIGAGAPGTQYF | TGTGCCAGTAGTATTGGGGCAGGGGCACCGGGTACGCAGTATTTT
. | . | TRBJ1-6 | TRBV10-2 | CASSESIRSGSPLHF | TGCGCCAGCAGTGAGTCGATCAGGTCAGGTTCACCCCTCCACTTT
TRBD1 | . | TRBJ1-2 | TRBV12-3/TRBV12-4 | CASNPGQGYGYTF | TGTGCCAGCAACCCGGGACAGGGCTATGGCTACACCTTC
. | . | TRBJ2-1 | TRBV3-1/TRBV3-2 | CASSQAASRGFHNEQFF | TGTGCCAGCAGCCAAGCGGCGTCCAGAGGATTTCACAATGAGCAGTTCTTC
. | . | TRBJ2-3 | TRBV15 | CATSRDPTSTDTQYF | TGTGCCACCAGCAGAGATCCGACTTCCACAGATACGCAGTATTTT
. | . | TRBJ1-4 | TRBV5-1 | CASSTGQTLATNEKLFF | TGCGCCAGCAGCACAGGACAGACCCTTGCAACTAATGAAAAACTGTTTTTT
. | . | TRBJ2-4 | TRBV5-1 | CASSVGRGHTDIQYF | TGCGCCAGCAGCGTGGGAAGGGGACATACTGACATTCAGTACTTC
TRBD2 | . | TRBJ2-7 | TRBV10-2 | CATLGIPGLAGGSSYEQYF | TGCGCCACCCTAGGGATCCCGGGACTAGCGGGAGGGAGCTCCTACGAGCAGTACTTC
. | . | TRBJ2-2 | TRBV3-1/TRBV3-2 | CASSQDRGAANTGELFF | TGTGCCAGCAGCCAAGATCGCGGGGCGGCGAACACCGGGGAGCTGTTTTTT
. | . | TRBJ1-2 | TRBV5-1 | CASSAVNYGYTF | TGCGCCAGCAGTGCGGTTAACTATGGCTACACCTTC
. | . | TRBJ1-5 | TRBV27 | CASSSLTGTSNQPQHF | TGTGCCAGCAGTTCCTTGACAGGAACTAGCAATCAGCCCCAGCATTTT
. | . | TRBJ1-3 | TRBV6-1 | CASSESGDSGNTIYF | TGTGCCAGCAGTGAATCGGGGGACTCTGGAAACACCATATATTTT
TRBD2 | few | TRBJ2-2 | TRBV6-4 | CASSDSAGDTGELFF | TGTGCCAGCAGTGACTCGGCGGGAGACACCGGGGAGCTGTTTTTT
. | . | TRBJ1-2 | TRBV28 | CASSSGGYTF | TGTGCCAGCAGCTCAGGGGGCTACACCTTC
. | . | TRBJ2-1 | TRBV5-1 | CASSLSRGDNEQFF | TGCGCCAGCAGCTTGTCCCGCGGGGACAATGAGCAGTTCTTC
. | . | TRBJ2-5 | TRBV29-1 | CSPGSPVAFETQYF | TGCAGCCCCGGGTCCCCTGTAGCGTTTGAGACCCAGTACTTC
TRBD2 | . | TRBJ2-1 | TRBV29-1 | CSGVAGASYNEQFF | TGCAGCGGGGTAGCGGGAGCCTCCTACAATGAGCAGTTCTTC
. | . | TRBJ2-1 | TRBV11-2 | CASSSEPGSYNEQFF | TGTGCCAGCAGCTCCGAACCAGGCTCCTACAATGAGCAGTTCTTC
TRBD1 | . | TRBJ2-1 | TRBV15 | CATSRGSTRGSVPPYNEQFF | TGTGCCACCAGCAGAGGGAGTACCAGGGGGAGCGTACCACCTTACAATGAGCAGTTCTTC
. | . | TRBJ2-3 | TRBV3-1/TRBV3-2 | CASSQSVIADTQYF | TGTGCCAGCAGCCAATCGGTGATAGCCGATACGCAGTATTTT
. | . | TRBJ2-3 | TRBV24-1 | CATSDPGEDTQYF | TGTGCCACCAGTGATCCAGGGGAGGATACGCAGTATTTT
. | . | TRBJ2-5 | TRBV15 | CATSTRGGVQETQYF | TGTGCCACCAGCACCAGGGGAGGGGTCCAAGAGACCCAGTACTTC
. | . | TRBJ2-3 | TRBV7-8 | CASSAHRTDTQYF | TGTGCCAGCAGCGCCCACAGAACAGATACGCAGTATTTT
TRBD1 | . | TRBJ2-1 | TRBV7-9 | CASRTGGSYNEQFF | TGTGCCAGTCGGACAGGCGGCTCCTACAATGAGCAGTTCTTC
. | . | TRBJ1-5 | TRBV27 | CASKRRSGGDLNQPQHF | TGTGCCAGCAAGAGGCGATCCGGAGGGGACTTAAATCAGCCCCAGCATTTT
TRBD1 | . | TRBJ1-6 | TRBV2 | CANRDSYNSPLHF | TGTGCCAACCGGGACAGTTATAATTCACCCCTCCACTTT
TRBD1 | few | TRBJ1-5 | TRBV10-3 | CATAGQGLSQPQHF | TGTGCCACCGCCGGACAGGGGCTCAGTCAGCCCCAGCATTTT
TRBD1 | . | TRBJ1-1 | TRBV7-2 | CASSFQGQGNTEAFF | TGTGCCAGCAGCTTCCAGGGACAGGGGAACACTGAAGCTTTCTTT
TRBD2 | . | TRBJ2-2 | TRBV27 | CASSGPETSGGDTGELFF | TGTGCCAGCAGTGGGCCGGAAACTAGCGGGGGGGACACCGGGGAGCTGTTTTTT
TRBD2 | once | TRBJ2-5 | TRBV11-2 | CASSGGSPGLAETQYF | TGTGCCAGCAGCGGAGGTTCCCCCGGACTAGCGGAGACCCAGTACTTC
. | . | TRBJ2-1 | TRBV19 | CASSKRTTPADYNEQFF | TGTGCCAGTAGCAAACGGACAACCCCCGCGGATTACAATGAGCAGTTCTTC
. | . | TRBJ2-5 | TRBV24-1 | CATSDAGRETQYF | TGTGCCACCAGTGATGCGGGTAGGGAGACCCAGTACTTC
TRBD2 | . | TRBJ2-1 | TRBV29-1 | CSVGASGIHNEQFF | TGCAGCGTTGGAGCTAGCGGGATCCACAATGAGCAGTTCTTC
TRBD1 | . | TRBJ1-1 | TRBV6-5 | CASSPGQFAEAFF | TGTGCCAGCAGTCCGGGACAGTTTGCTGAAGCTTTCTTT
. | . | TRBJ2-2 | TRBV13 | CASSFMNTGELFF | TGTGCCAGCAGCTTCATGAACACCGGGGAGCTGTTTTTT
TRBD2 | few | TRBJ2-2 | TRBV9 | CASSAGTSGDTGELFF | TGTGCCAGCAGCGCCGGGACTAGCGGGGACACCGGGGAGCTGTTTTTT
. | . | TRBJ2-5 | TRBV2 | CASSEAGGLGETQYF | TGTGCCAGCAGTGAAGCGGGAGGCCTGGGAGAGACCCAGTACTTC
. | . | TRBJ2-3 | TRBV5-1 | CASISGGSSTDTQYF | TGCGCCAGCATCTCTGGCGGAAGTAGCACAGATACGCAGTATTTT
. | . | TRBJ2-7 | TRBV19 | CASSILATAYEQYF | TGTGCCAGTAGTATACTAGCGACCGCCTACGAGCAGTACTTC
. | . | TRBJ1-1 | TRBV7-2 | CASSSGGSGTEAFF | TGTGCCAGCAGCTCGGGGGGAAGTGGCACTGAAGCTTTCTTT
TRBD1 | . | TRBJ1-1 | TRBV27 | CASKGQGALNTEAFF | TGTGCCAGCAAAGGACAGGGGGCGTTGAACACTGAAGCTTTCTTT
TRBD2 | . | TRBJ2-3 | TRBV19 | CASSSISGNTDTQYF | TGTGCCAGTAGTAGTATTAGCGGGAACACAGATACGCAGTATTTT
. | . | TRBJ2-7 | TRBV12-3/TRBV12-4 | CASSLTTTYEQYF | TGTGCCAGCAGTTTAACTACAACCTACGAGCAGTACTTC